This T cell receptor (beta chain) was recorded in a study of cytomegalovirus exposure and HLA in healthy donors. Donors sampled were nominally healthy, though unrecorded immune exposures were likely. PCR employed 60 Vbeta and 13 Jbeta primers. Repertoires were generated with immunoSEQ multiplex PCR, while TCRdb's copy carries only in-frame clones and drops some. Of roughly 110,000 clones detected, approximately 80% appear once; the ten largest clones hold 5.4%. As for this clone: Antigen unknown.

CDR1 is MGHRA, CDR2 YSYEKL, per germline. V lost 4 bases, J lost 3 bases, and 5 bases stayed unmatched. CDR3 length: 14 residues. Study-wide results and limits: When presence/absence was analysed, sequencing depth was taken to be roughly uniform across donors. Reportedly, TCR beta sequences accurately predicted HLA-A and HLA-B alleles in most subjects.

V is TRBV4-1 and J is TRBJ1-2, with 7 nucleotides matching TRBD1. The sample was PBMCs. The source of this sequence is a woman aged 25-40 years in good health and CMV-seropositive. The CDR3 reads CASSPRGLDYGYTF. Here the CDR3 DNA reads TGCGCCAGCAGCCCAAGGGGGCTGGACTATGGCTACACCTTC.